This TCR beta chain appears in the sequencing data of a study of T cell responses to AZD1222 COVID-19 vaccine. At the level of the study: Recipients boosted at about 4 weeks or about 12 weeks are pooled.

There are 14 residues in the CDR3. The germline CDR1 and CDR2 sequences are MNHNY and SVGAGI (reference sequence). V was trimmed by 6 bases and J by 2 bases, leaving 13 bases between them. This clone was seen a single time. The antigen remains unidentified. The repertoire was sequenced with immunoSEQ multiplex PCR; TCRdb's copy has only in-frame clones and lacks some. Found here are about 99,000 clones, over 75% of them singletons; the top ten hold around a sixth. Overall study results and limits: Without day 14 samples, only post-peak T cell repertoires were studied.

The V call is TRBV6-6, the J call TRBJ2-5, with D possibly TRBD2 on 5 matching bases. This sequence originates from an adult in good health. This specimen was peripheral blood, taken on day 0 of AZD1222 vaccination. CDR3 protein: CASRKGGGQETQYF. The DNA of the CDR3 is TGTGCCAGCAGAAAAGGTGGAGGTCAAGAGACCCAGTACTTC.